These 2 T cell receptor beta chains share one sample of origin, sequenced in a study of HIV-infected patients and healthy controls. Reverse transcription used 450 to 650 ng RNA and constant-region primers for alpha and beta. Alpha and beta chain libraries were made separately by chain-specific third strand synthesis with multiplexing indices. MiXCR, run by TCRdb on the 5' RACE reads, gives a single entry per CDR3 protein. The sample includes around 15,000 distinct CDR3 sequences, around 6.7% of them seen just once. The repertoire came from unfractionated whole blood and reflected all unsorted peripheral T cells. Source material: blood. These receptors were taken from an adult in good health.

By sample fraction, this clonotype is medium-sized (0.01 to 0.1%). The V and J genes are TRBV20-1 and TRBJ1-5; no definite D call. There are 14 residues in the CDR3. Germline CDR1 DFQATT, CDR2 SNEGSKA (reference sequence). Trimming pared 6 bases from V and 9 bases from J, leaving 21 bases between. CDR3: CSAEGSGGTRPQHF. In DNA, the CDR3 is TGCAGTGCCGAGGGATCTGGAGGTACTCGGCCCCAGCATTTT.

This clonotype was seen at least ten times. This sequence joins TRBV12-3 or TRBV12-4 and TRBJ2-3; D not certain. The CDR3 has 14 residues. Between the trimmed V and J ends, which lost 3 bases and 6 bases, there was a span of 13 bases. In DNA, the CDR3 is TGTGCCAGCAGTTTCCCTCCTCTCTCTGATACGCAGTATTTT. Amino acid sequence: CASSFPPLSDTQYF.